Below, 30 T cell receptor beta chains from the same sample are listed, as sequenced in a study of shared clonotypes between healthy human individuals. TCRdb's copy holds only in-frame clones and misses some; the assay was immunoSEQ multiplex PCR. This table holds about 1.5 million clones, roughly 96% found once. Material for sequencing was naive CD4+ T cells sorted from blood. Described subset: CD45RA+ positively selected. The source of these receptors is a man aged 30 to 45 in good health.

The chain links TRBV5-4 to TRBJ1-4; unclear D gene. CDR1 and CDR2 from the germline V gene are SGHNT and YYREEE (reference sequence). The germline V and J ends were trimmed by 0 bases and 5 bases, with 5 bases remaining between them. CDR3 length equals 13 residues. The CDR3 coding sequence is TGTGCCAGCAGCTTGGCGGAGAATGAAAAACTGTTTTTT. Residues: CASSLAENEKLFF.

In DNA, the CDR3 is TGTGCCAGCAGCTTGGCCTCGGACAGGGGAGATGGCTACACCTTC. It is translated as CASSLASDRGDGYTF. The genes are TRBV5-6 and TRBJ1-2, with 9 bases aligning to TRBD1. There are 15 residues in the CDR3. The germline V gene has CDR1 SGHDT and CDR2 YYEEEE. With V trimmed by 0 bases and J by 6 bases, 6 bases remained unmatched.

The chain links TRBV5-6 to TRBJ2-3; TRBD2 agrees at 10 bases. The germline CDR1 and CDR2 sequences are SGHDT and YYEEEE. After removal of 2 bases from V and 6 bases from J, the junction contained 6 bases not matched to a gene. This CDR3 spans 15 amino acids. The CDR3 nucleotides are TGTGCCAGCAGCTTAGGGGGGACTAGCGTCGATACGCAGTATTTT. This gives the protein CASSLGGTSVDTQYF.

This rearrangement joins TRBV5-8 to TRBJ2-7, with D possibly matching TRBD1 (5 bases). Trimming took 6 bases from V and 1 from J, leaving 14 bases between them. CDR3 size: 14 residues. Germline V gene data show CDR1 as SGHTS and CDR2 as YDEGEE. The CDR3 sequence is CASTAQTASYEQYF. CDR3 in DNA: TGTGCCAGCACAGCCCAGACAGCGTCCTACGAGCAGTACTTC.

This rearrangement joins TRBV29-1 to TRBJ2-3; 7 bases match TRBD2. Germline V gene data show CDR1 as SQVTM and CDR2 as ANQGSEA. V gave up 4 bases and J gave up 0 bases; unmatched junction bases: 4. The CDR3 runs to 14 residues. The DNA for the CDR3 is TGCAGCGTTGTTGCTAGCGGTAGCACAGATACGCAGTATTTT. This sequence encodes CSVVASGSTDTQYF.

Comment on this clone: Other DNA sequences in the same sample also yield this CDR3. The V gene is TRBV5-5, the J gene TRBJ2-2; TRBD1 aligns across 9 bases. J gave up 5 bases and V 3 bases, and 5 bases lay outside the gene matches. Germline V gene data show CDR1 as SGHKS and CDR2 as YYEKEE (reference sequence). The CDR3 contains 15 residues. The CDR3 here is CASSSGTGNTGELFF. CDR3 DNA: TGTGCCAGCAGCTCCGGGACAGGGAATACCGGGGAGCTGTTTTTT.

V usage is TRBV7-3 and J usage is TRBJ1-1, with 8 positions matching TRBD1. V lost 4 bases, J lost 5 bases, and 6 bases stayed unmatched. Germline CDR1 reads SGHTA; CDR2 reads FQGTGA. CDR3 size: 14 residues. The CDR3 loop is CASSSRGRGTEAFF. In DNA form, the CDR3 reads TGTGCCAGCAGCTCCAGGGGGCGCGGTACTGAAGCTTTCTTT.

The chain has TRBV5-5 and TRBJ1-3; no clear D. V lost 4 bases, J lost 1 base, and 12 bases lay in between. Germline V lookup: CDR1 SGHKS, CDR2 YYEKEE (reference sequence). The CDR3 length is 15 residues. The CDR3: CASSPSVLSGNTIYF. DNA of the CDR3: TGTGCCAGCAGCCCGTCTGTCCTTTCTGGAAACACCATATATTTT.

The gene calls are TRBV7-8 and TRBJ2-7, with D possibly matching TRBD2 (5 bases). The germline V and J ends were trimmed by 5 bases and 0 bases, with 14 bases remaining between them. The CDR3 sequence is 15 residues long. CDR1 is SGHVS, CDR2 FQNEAQ, per germline. Written as DNA, the CDR3 is TGTGCCAGCAGCCCCTTTAGCGCCAGCTCCTACGAGCAGTACTTC. This gives the protein CASSPFSASSYEQYF.

The table lists this clone with a count of one. The chain joins TRBV2 to TRBJ2-1; TRBD1 aligns across 8 bases. The CDR3 is 15 residues long. With 3 bases clipped from V and 8 bases from J, the junction kept 9 bases outside the gene matches. The germline V gene has CDR1 SNHLY and CDR2 FYNNEI. CDR3 region: CASSDRRGRGDEQFF. The CDR3 DNA reads TGTGCCAGCAGTGACCGCAGGGGGCGCGGGGATGAGCAGTTCTTC. Full variable domain (rest looked up from reference TRBV2 and TRBJ2-1): EPEVTQTPSHQVTQMGQEVILRCVPISNHLYFYWYRQILGQKVEFLVSFYNNEISEKSEIFDDQFSVERPDGSNFTLKIRSTKLEDSAMYFCASSDRRGRGDEQFFGPGTRLTVL.

The chain recombines TRBV18 with TRBJ1-5, with D tentatively TRBD1 (5 bases). From germline, CDR1 is KGHSH and CDR2 LQKENI. Trimming pared 6 bases from V and 9 bases from J, leaving 15 bases between. There are 13 residues in the CDR3. The CDR3 nucleotides read TGTGCCAGCTCCCGGGGCCCCGGTGGGCCCCAGCATTTT. It yields the protein CASSRGPGGPQHF.

The rearrangement links TRBV18 to TRBJ2-7, with D perhaps being TRBD1 or TRBD2 (6 bases each). V lost 6 bases and J 0 bases, leaving 18 bases between the germline ends. Germline assignment: CDR1 KGHSH and CDR2 LQKENI. The CDR3 is made up of 16 amino acids. The CDR3 DNA is TGTGCCAGCTCGATGGGGGCGGGATCAAGCTCCTACGAGCAGTACTTC. Its protein product is CASSMGAGSSSYEQYF. The full variable domain, its missing parts supplied by reference TRBV18 and TRBJ2-7, is NAGVMQNPRHLVRRRGQEARLRCSPMKGHSHVYWYRQLPEEGLKFMVYLQKENIIDESGMPKERFSAEFPKEGPSILRIQQVVRGDSAAYFCASSMGAGSSSYEQYFGPGTRLTVT.

Only one count was recorded for this clone. The rearrangement uses TRBV5-5 and TRBJ1-5; 7 bases agree with TRBD1. The germline V gene has CDR1 SGHKS and CDR2 YYEKEE (reference sequence). The V segment lost 4 bases and the J segment 6 bases; nucleotides outside the gene matches: 7. The CDR3 runs 14 residues. CDR3 sequence: CASSNDRVGQPQHF. The CDR3 nucleotides are TGTGCCAGCAGCAACGACAGGGTCGGTCAGCCCCAGCATTTT.

The rearrangement uses TRBV27 and TRBJ2-1; 9 bases agree with TRBD2. CDR1 MNHEY and CDR2 SMNVEV come from the germline V gene (reference sequence). The CDR3 loop spans 16 amino acids. The ends lost 8 bases at V and 8 bases at J; junction bases unmatched: 16. The CDR3 region has the DNA TGTGCCAGCGGTCTCAATGGGCTAGCGGGAATGGATGAGCAGTTCTTC. As protein: CASGLNGLAGMDEQFF.

The CDR3 region is CASSQDLIQRRNTGELFF. The DNA of the CDR3 is TGCGCCAGCAGCCAAGATCTTATCCAGCGGAGGAACACCGGGGAGCTGTTTTTT. V and J are TRBV4-3 and TRBJ2-2, with D perhaps TRBD2 (5 bases). The germline V gene encodes CDR1 LGHNA and CDR2 YSLEER. This CDR3 spans 18 amino acids. The V and J ends lost 0 bases and 1 base respectively, with 15 bases between them.

On this clone: Other DNA sequences within the sample encode an identical CDR3. V and J are TRBV7-8 and TRBJ1-1; no clear D gene. Trimming removed 1 base from V and 3 bases from J, with 6 bases in between. The CDR3 has 13 residues. Germline-derived CDR1 and CDR2 are SGHVS and FQNEAQ. CDR3 bases: TGTGCCAGCAGCTTAGGGTGGGACACTGAAGCTTTCTTT. It translates to CASSLGWDTEAFF. Complete variable domain (other parts from reference TRBV7-8 and TRBJ1-1): GAGVSQSPRYKVAKRGQDVALRCDPISGHVSLFWYQQALGQGPEFLTYFQNEAQLDKSGLPSDRFFAERPEGSVSTLKIQRTQQEDSAVYLCASSLGWDTEAFFGQGTRLTVV.

The V and J genes are TRBV25-1 and TRBJ2-6; TRBD1 agrees at 7 bases. V dropped 6 bases and J dropped 0; count of bases not matched to a gene: 8. This CDR3 has 17 amino acids. Germline CDR1 reads MGHDK; CDR2 reads SYGVNS. Here the CDR3 reads CASRGQPALSGANVLTF. The CDR3 bases are TGTGCCAGCAGGGGACAGCCCGCTCTCTCTGGGGCCAACGTCCTGACTTTC.

This clone has only a few counts. V usage is TRBV10-3 and J usage is TRBJ1-5; D is perhaps TRBD1 (5 bases). The CDR3 totals 13 residues. V lost 2 bases, J lost 6 bases, and 8 bases lay in between. The germline CDR1 and CDR2 sequences are ENHRY and SYGVKD. CDR3 coding DNA: TGTGCCATCAGTGAGACTGACAGTCAGCCCCAGCATTTT. The encoded protein is CAISETDSQPQHF.

A note on this clone: Other DNA sequences of this sample code for an identical CDR3. The chain joins TRBV19 to TRBJ1-5; perhaps TRBD1 as D (5 bases). Between the trimmed V and J ends, which lost 2 bases and 1 base, there was a span of 6 bases. The CDR3 is 14 residues long. Germline-derived CDR1 and CDR2 are LNHDA and SQIVND (reference sequence). The chain's CDR3 is CASSIRGSNQPQHF. The CDR3 bases are TGTGCCAGTAGTATAAGGGGAAGCAATCAGCCCCAGCATTTT.

The rearrangement joins TRBV5-1 to TRBJ2-1; D is undetermined. Germline V gives CDR1 SGHRS, CDR2 YFSETQ. The CDR3 runs 15 residues. V gave up 1 base and J gave up 6 bases, with 14 bases separating them. CDR3 loop: CASSLRESSRNEQFF. The CDR3 DNA sequence: TGCGCCAGCAGCTTGAGGGAATCGAGTCGCAATGAGCAGTTCTTC.

V is TRBV5-1 and J is TRBJ2-2; D might be TRBD1 or TRBD2, each matching 5 bases. Per the germline V gene, CDR1 is SGHRS and CDR2 is YFSETQ. V was trimmed by 1 base and J by 1 base, leaving 14 bases between them. The CDR3 is 17 residues long. CDR3 DNA: TGCGCCAGCAGCTTGTATCGGGGCTCGAGGAACACCGGGGAGCTGTTTTTT. Amino acids: CASSLYRGSRNTGELFF.

A word on this clone: This CDR3 is also generated by other DNA sequences in the sample. The rearrangement links TRBV5-1 to TRBJ1-3; D remains ambiguous. In germline, CDR1 is SGHRS, CDR2 YFSETQ. The CDR3 loop spans 16 amino acids. V gave up 1 base and J gave up 0 bases, with 11 bases separating them. CDR3 DNA sequence: TGCGCCAGCAGCTTGAATCCCGAGATCTCTGGAAACACCATATATTTT. It encodes CASSLNPEISGNTIYF.

This clone was seen once. This chain connects TRBV25-1 to TRBJ2-2; D is possibly TRBD2 (5 bases). Trimming pared 4 bases from V and 0 bases from J, leaving 9 bases between. Germline V gene lookup returns CDR1 MGHDK and CDR2 SYGVNS. The CDR3 covers 15 residues. CDR3 sequence reads: CASSVSGTNTGELFF. CDR3 coding DNA: TGTGCCAGCAGTGTGTCGGGAACGAACACCGGGGAGCTGTTTTTT.

This chain uses TRBV11-2 with TRBJ2-7, with no clear D. The germline V gene encodes CDR1 SGHAT and CDR2 FQNNGV. The V end was cut by 1 base, the J end by 6 bases, with 7 bases between. The CDR3 spans 12 residues. The DNA of the CDR3 is TGTGCCAGCAGCTTAGCAGTAGGCGAGCAGTACTTC. Protein product: CASSLAVGEQYF. The complete variable domain, with remaining parts taken from reference TRBV11-2 and TRBJ2-7, reads EAGVAQSPRYKIIEKRQSVAFWCNPISGHATLYWYQQILGQGPKLLIQFQNNGVVDDSQLPKDRFSAERLKGVDSTLKIQPAKLEDSAVYLCASSLAVGEQYFGPGTRLTVT.

This chain joins TRBV5-1 and TRBJ2-2; TRBD1 matches at 9 bases. J was trimmed by 6 bases and V by 1 base; bases with no gene match: 7. Germline V gene data show CDR1 as SGHRS and CDR2 as YFSETQ. This CDR3 spans 16 amino acids. The CDR3 DNA reads TGCGCCAGCAGCTTGACGGGACAGGGTTTCCCCGGGGAGCTGTTTTTT. Protein product: CASSLTGQGFPGELFF. Drawing the rest from reference TRBV5-1 and TRBJ2-2, the complete variable domain is KAGVTQTPRYLIKTRGQQVTLSCSPISGHRSVSWYQQTPGQGLQFLFEYFSETQRNKGNFPGRFSGRQFSNSRSEMNVSTLELGDSALYLCASSLTGQGFPGELFFGEGSRLTVL.

Turning to this clone: Other nucleotide sequences in the sample specify the same CDR3. This chain joins TRBV15 and TRBJ2-7, with D maybe TRBD2 (6 bases). The V gene's germline CDR1 is LNHNV and CDR2 YYDKDF (reference sequence). The CDR3 runs to 13 residues. V shed 3 bases and J shed 2 bases, with 8 bases lying between them. CDR3 DNA sequence: TGTGCCACCAGCAGGGGGAGGACCTACGAGCAGTACTTC. Protein: CATSRGRTYEQYF.

The rearrangement joins TRBV21-1 to TRBJ2-6; the D segment call TRBD1 is taken from the table without a DNA check. TRBV21-1 constitutes a pseudogene. The CDR3 totals 16 residues. CDR3 region: CASRDRVLSGANVLTF. The CDR3 nucleotides are TGTGCCAGCAGGGACAGGGTCCTCTCTGGGGCCAACGTCCTGACTTTC.

This chain uses TRBV28 with TRBJ1-3, with D uncertain. Looked up from germline, CDR1 is MDHEN and CDR2 is SYDVKM. This CDR3 is built from 15 residues. V lost 4 bases to trimming and J lost 0 bases, with 10 bases between them. The CDR3 DNA sequence: TGTGCCAGCAGTTCCGGACCGAGCTCTGGAAACACCATATATTTT. This sequence encodes CASSSGPSSGNTIYF.

The chain joins TRBV11-2 to TRBJ2-5; no definite D call. V gave up 5 bases and J gave up 5 bases, with 12 bases separating them. This CDR3 has 13 amino acids. Germline assignment: CDR1 SGHAT and CDR2 FQNNGV. In DNA form, the CDR3 reads TGTGCCAGCAGCCCCTTACGTCGGGAGACCCAGTACTTC. Translation gives CASSPLRRETQYF.

The chain recombines TRBV15 with TRBJ1-2; possible D gene TRBD1, 5 bases. Trimming removed 2 bases at V and 9 bases at J, with 16 bases between. The CDR3 is 14 residues long. Germline V lookup: CDR1 LNHNV, CDR2 YYDKDF (reference sequence). The CDR3 DNA reads as TGTGCCACCAGCAGACAGGGTGTAAGCTTTAGCTACACCTTC. Protein product: CATSRQGVSFSYTF.